The 21 T cell receptor beta chains below were found in one sample sequenced in a study of T-cell reconstitution after alpha-beta-depleted transplantation in children. Preparation of the TCRbeta library involved a method that used unique molecular identifiers. One entry per CDR3 protein results from TCRdb running MiXCR on the PCR reads. Of about a million distinct CDR3 sequences listed, about 29% are singletons. The sample here was PBMCs, mostly from graft donor cells, taken 360 days after TCRalphabeta/CD19-depleted stem cell transplant. Receptors originate from a boy under three years old who had a stem cell transplant for SCID, so the T cells may come from the graft donor.

The V gene is TRBV11-2, the J gene TRBJ1-1; 8 bases line up with TRBD1. This CDR3 comprises 16 residues. The germline gives CDR1 SGHAT, CDR2 FQNNGV. The trim removed 1 base at V and 5 bases at J, leaving 9 bases unmatched. Written as DNA, the CDR3 is TGTGCCAGCAGCTTAGGCGCGACAGGGGAGGGGACTGAAGCTTTCTTT. This sequence encodes CASSLGATGEGTEAFF.

V usage is TRBV19 and J usage is TRBJ2-2; D gene unclear. V lost 2 bases and J lost 4, with 8 bases in between. The CDR3 runs 14 residues. Germline CDR1 and CDR2: LNHDA and SQIVND (reference sequence). The CDR3 is CASSILALTGELFF. The CDR3 nucleotides are TGTGCCAGTAGTATATTGGCGCTCACCGGGGAGCTGTTTTTT.

This clonotype showed up just a few times. The rearrangement joins TRBV2 to TRBJ2-5, with TRBD2 matching over 9 bases. CDR1 SNHLY and CDR2 FYNNEI come from the germline V gene. The V segment lost 4 bases and the J segment 3 bases; nucleotides outside the gene matches: 6. CDR3 length equals 15 residues. CDR3 bases: TGTGCCAGCAGTGGACTAGCGGAATATGAAGAGACCCAGTACTTC. Encoded protein: CASSGLAEYEETQYF.

The chain has TRBV29-1 and TRBJ1-1; a weak D match, TRBD1 (5 bases). In germline, CDR1 is SQVTM, CDR2 ANQGSEA. V was trimmed by 6 bases and J by 5 bases, leaving 10 bases between them. The CDR3 contains 11 residues. This chain's CDR3 is CSVARGTEAFF. DNA for the CDR3: TGCAGCGTGGCACGGGGGACTGAAGCTTTCTTT. Full variable domain (outside the CDR3, taken from reference TRBV29-1 and TRBJ1-1): SAVISQKPSRDICQRGTSLTIQCQVDSQVTMMFWYRQQPGQSLTLIATANQGSEATYESGFVIDKFPISRPNLTFSTLTVSNMSPEDSSIYLCSVARGTEAFFGQGTRLTVV.

This clonotype came up many times. The gene calls are TRBV2 and TRBJ2-1; no definite D call. V was pared by 6 bases and J by 3 bases, with 9 bases between. The CDR3 contains 13 residues. CDR1 is SNHLY and CDR2 is FYNNEI in the germline V gene. DNA for the CDR3: TGTGCCAGCAGCCAAGGGAACTACAATGAGCAGTTCTTC. Translation gives CASSQGNYNEQFF. Full variable domain (remainder filled in from reference TRBV2 and TRBJ2-1): EPEVTQTPSHQVTQMGQEVILRCVPISNHLYFYWYRQILGQKVEFLVSFYNNEISEKSEIFDDQFSVERPDGSNFTLKIRSTKLEDSAMYFCASSQGNYNEQFFGPGTRLTVL.

The CDR3 DNA sequence: TGTGCCAGCAGCCCAACCGGGTTCCCGTCAGAGACCCAGTACTTC. Its translation is CASSPTGFPSETQYF. V is TRBV7-9 and J is TRBJ2-5; D ambiguous. The V and J ends lost 5 bases and 4 bases respectively, with 17 bases between them. The germline gives CDR1 SEHNR, CDR2 FQNEAQ (reference sequence). The CDR3 covers 15 residues. The whole variable domain, filled in from reference TRBV7-9 and TRBJ2-5, reads DTGVSQNPRHKITKRGQNVTFRCDPISEHNRLYWYRQTLGQGPEFLTYFQNEAQLEKSRLLSDRFSAERPKGSFSTLEIQRTEQGDSAMYLCASSPTGFPSETQYFGPGTRLLVL.

The chain joins TRBV3-1 to TRBJ1-2, with a possible D match to TRBD1 (5 bases). The CDR3 extends over 14 amino acids. V lost 4 bases and J lost 3, with 12 bases in between. From germline, CDR1 is LGHDT and CDR2 YNNKEL (reference sequence). The DNA of the CDR3 is TGTGCCAGCAGCCGCGACAGTCTCTACTATGGCTACACCTTC. Its translation: CASSRDSLYYGYTF. Together with reference TRBV3-1 and TRBJ1-2, the CDR3 gives the full variable domain: DTAVSQTPKYLVTQMGNDKSIKCEQNLGHDTMYWYKQDSKKFLKIMFSYNNKELIINETVPNRFSPKSPDKAHLNLHINSLELGDSAVYFCASSRDSLYYGYTFGSGTRLTVV.

This clonotype was seen only a few times. The chain is built from TRBV6-1 and TRBJ2-1, with 11 nucleotides matching TRBD2. Germline CDR1 MNHNS, CDR2 SASEGT. The CDR3 length is 19 residues. V dropped 2 bases and J dropped 0; count of bases not matched to a gene: 9. The CDR3 coding sequence is TGTGCCAGCAGTGAAAGGGGACTAGCGGAGACCATCTCCTACAATGAGCAGTTCTTC. Amino acid sequence: CASSERGLAETISYNEQFF.

This clonotype has more than one count but fewer than ten. V and J are TRBV18 and TRBJ2-7; weak D call: TRBD2 (5 bases). Germline lookup yields CDR1 KGHSH and CDR2 LQKENI. CDR3 length: 14 amino acids. V was pared by 4 bases and J by 4 bases, with 14 bases between. The CDR3 is CASSRTGSPYEQYF. In nucleotides, the CDR3 is TGTGCCAGCTCACGGACGGGATCCCCTTACGAGCAGTACTTC.

V and J are TRBV9 and TRBJ1-1; D is perhaps TRBD1 (6 bases). This CDR3 has 13 amino acids. Trimming removed 0 bases from V and 7 bases from J, with 10 bases in between. Germline V gives CDR1 SGDLS, CDR2 YYNGEE. CDR3 bases: TGTGCCAGCAGCGTAGGCGGGGGGCGTGAAGCTTTCTTT. It is translated as CASSVGGGREAFF.

This clonotype was seen a few times. The J gene is TRBJ2-2, the V gene TRBV19, with TRBD1 as a possible D gene (6 bases). Between the trimmed V and J ends, which lost 3 bases and 7 bases, there was a span of 18 bases. Germline V gene lookup returns CDR1 LNHDA and CDR2 SQIVND (reference sequence). The CDR3 is 16 residues long. The CDR3 DNA sequence: TGTGCCAGTAGTATCCCCGGGACAACGATGGTCGGGGAGCTGTTTTTT. This codes for CASSIPGTTMVGELFF.

In this sample, this clonotype turned up a few times. The chain is built from TRBV2 and TRBJ2-6, with D possibly matching TRBD1 (5 bases). Germline loops: CDR1 SNHLY, CDR2 FYNNEI. This CDR3 spans 15 amino acids. Deletions cut 6 bases from V and 3 bases from J, with 12 bases between. CDR3 amino acids: CASSVDTFGANVLTF. In DNA, the CDR3 is TGTGCCAGCAGCGTGGACACGTTTGGGGCCAACGTCCTGACTTTC.

This clonotype was counted between two and nine times. This chain uses TRBV20-1 with TRBJ1-1; maybe TRBD1 (5 bases). Germline assignment: CDR1 DFQATT and CDR2 SNEGSKA (reference sequence). V was trimmed by 6 bases and J by 5 bases, leaving 16 bases between them. The CDR3 has 13 amino acids. For the CDR3, the DNA is TGCAGTGCAGCGGGACCCCCGAGAACTGAAGCTTTCTTT. This sequence encodes CSAAGPPRTEAFF.

The genes are TRBV12-3 or TRBV12-4 and TRBJ2-5; TRBD1 is a possible D gene (6 bases). V lost 3 bases and J 3 bases, leaving 14 bases between the germline ends. The CDR3 runs 15 residues. In DNA, the CDR3 is TGTGCCAGCAGTTTCCGCACAGGGAATGAAGAGACCCAGTACTTC. This gives the protein CASSFRTGNEETQYF.

Points on this clonotype: Germline is not matched at one junction end, which may reflect a read error. The CDR3 here is CASSSDRVSGNTLYF. As DNA, the CDR3 is TGTGCCAGCAGCTCTGACAGAGTCTCTGGAAACACCCTATATTTT. The chain carries TRBV7-2 and TRBJ1-3; possible D gene TRBD1, 5 bases. The CDR3 totals 15 residues. Germline V gene lookup returns CDR1 SGHTA and CDR2 FQGNSA.

The chain recombines TRBV20-1 with TRBJ2-5, with 14 bases aligning to TRBD2. Trimming at V came to 6 bases and at J to 4 bases, leaving 7 bases not matched to a gene. Germline V gene lookup returns CDR1 DFQATT and CDR2 SNEGSKA (reference sequence). The CDR3 is 15 amino acids. For the CDR3, the DNA is TGCAGTGCCTCGCCGGGACTAGCGGGGGTAGAGACCCAGTACTTC. It translates to CSASPGLAGVETQYF.

A few counts support this clonotype. V gene TRBV6-2 or TRBV6-3 combines with J gene TRBJ2-2, with D perhaps TRBD1 (5 bases). Trimming cost V 7 bases and J 1 base, with 10 bases left between them. Germline V gives CDR1 MNHEY, CDR2 SVGEGT. This CDR3 comprises 14 residues. CDR3 amino acids: CASTRQMNTGELFF. The CDR3 DNA sequence: TGTGCCAGCACAAGACAGATGAACACCGGGGAGCTGTTTTTT.

This chain joins TRBV5-1 and TRBJ2-5; D gene unclear. The CDR3 has 16 amino acids. Per germline, CDR1 SGHRS and CDR2 YFSETQ. V lost 0 bases, J lost 0 bases, and 12 bases lay in between. The CDR3 reads CASSLGGVSYQETQYF. DNA for the CDR3: TGCGCCAGCAGCTTGGGCGGAGTCTCGTACCAAGAGACCCAGTACTTC. The variable domain in full, with the rest retrieved from reference TRBV5-1 and TRBJ2-5, is KAGVTQTPRYLIKTRGQQVTLSCSPISGHRSVSWYQQTPGQGLQFLFEYFSETQRNKGNFPGRFSGRQFSNSRSEMNVSTLELGDSALYLCASSLGGVSYQETQYFGPGTRLLVL.

This clonotype was seen repeatedly, ten times or more. The V gene is TRBV18, the J gene TRBJ1-1, with 10 bases that match TRBD1. The CDR3 has 15 residues. The ends lost 3 bases at V and 6 bases at J; junction bases unmatched: 7. Germline V gene sequence: CDR1 KGHSH, CDR2 LQKENI. CDR3 residues: CASSPGQGKGPEAFF. For the CDR3, the DNA is TGTGCCAGCTCACCGGGACAGGGGAAAGGGCCTGAAGCTTTCTTT.

This chain connects TRBV6-2 or TRBV6-3 to TRBJ1-1, with D possibly being TRBD1 (6 bases). Germline loops: CDR1 MNHEY, CDR2 SVGEGT. V was cut by 2 bases and J by 4 bases, with 17 bases left in between. This CDR3 contains 16 residues. The DNA for the CDR3 is TGTGCCAGCAGTTACAGCTTAACTCAGGGGTTCACTGAAGCTTTCTTT. The encoded protein is CASSYSLTQGFTEAFF.

In its sample, this clonotype was seen a few times. The gene calls are TRBV15 and TRBJ2-4; D gene uncertain. This CDR3 is built from 15 residues. Trimming stripped 0 bases from V and 0 bases from J, with 6 bases between. Germline values: CDR1 LNHNV, CDR2 YYDKDF (reference sequence). CDR3 sequence reads: CATSRDRVAKNIQYF. CDR3 bases: TGTGCCACCAGCAGAGATAGGGTAGCCAAAAACATTCAGTACTTC. Supplemented by reference TRBV15 and TRBJ2-4, the full variable domain reads DAMVIQNPRYQVTQFGKPVTLSCSQTLNHNVMYWYQQKSSQAPKLLFHYYDKDFNNEADTPDNFQSRRPNTSFCFLDIRSPGLGDTAMYLCATSRDRVAKNIQYFGAGTRLSVL.